A single sample is the source of the 19 T cell receptor beta chains below, sequenced in a study of cytomegalovirus exposure and HLA in healthy donors. Researchers ran the PCR with 60 Vbeta and 13 Jbeta primers. This table comes from immunoSEQ multiplex PCR, and its TCRdb copy is limited to in-frame clones, with some not included. The sample carries hundreds of thousands of clones, under 70% recorded once. Sequenced: PBMCs. Receptors originate from a middle-aged man in good health and CMV-seropositive.

This clone was seen just once. This chain uses TRBV7-2 with TRBJ2-1; D is unresolved. V lost 4 bases, J lost 10 bases, and 8 bases lay in between. This CDR3 comprises 11 residues. Germline loops: CDR1 SGHTA, CDR2 FQGNSA. As DNA, the CDR3 is TGTGCCAGCAGCTCCTACTACGAGCAGTTCTTC. Its translation is CASSSYYEQFF. The full variable domain, with the rest looked up from reference TRBV7-2 and TRBJ2-1, is GAGVSQSPSNKVTEKGKDVELRCDPISGHTALYWYRQSLGQGLEFLIYFQGNSAPDKSGLPSDRFSAERTGGSVSTLTIQRTQQEDSAVYLCASSSYYEQFFGPGTRLTVL.

J is TRBJ2-6 and V is TRBV11-2, with D unclear. The germline V and J ends were trimmed by 1 base and 0 bases, with 7 bases remaining between them. Germline assignment: CDR1 SGHAT and CDR2 FQNNGV. CDR3 length equals 16 residues. CDR3 protein: CASSLAYSSGANVLTF. CDR3 DNA sequence: TGTGCCAGCAGCTTAGCCTACAGCTCTGGGGCCAACGTCCTGACTTTC.

The chain uses TRBV7-2 and TRBJ2-5, with 7 bases lining up with TRBD1. In germline, CDR1 is SGHTA, CDR2 FQGNSA. The CDR3 sequence is 13 residues long. J was trimmed by 2 bases and V by 6 bases; bases with no gene match: 3. Here the CDR3 reads CASRRTGQETQYF. CDR3 DNA sequence: TGTGCCAGCAGGAGGACAGGTCAAGAGACCCAGTACTTC.

The chain links TRBV4-1 to TRBJ2-7; 7 bases align to TRBD2. V lost 0 bases and J lost 6; bases outside the gene matches: 11. The CDR3 is made up of 16 amino acids. Germline CDR1 MGHRA, CDR2 YSYEKL. CDR3 DNA: TGCGCCAGCAGCCAAGATAGAGGACTAGGACTCTCCGAGCAGTACTTC. It is translated as CASSQDRGLGLSEQYF.

This chain links TRBV5-1 with TRBJ1-2; 12 nucleotides align to TRBD1. This CDR3 is built from 17 residues. The ends lost 3 bases at V and 7 bases at J; junction bases unmatched: 13. The germline gives CDR1 SGHRS, CDR2 YFSETQ. The CDR3 region is CASSSPGQGAALGGYTF. The CDR3 coding sequence is TGCGCCAGCAGCTCACCGGGACAGGGGGCGGCTTTGGGTGGCTACACCTTC.

This chain links TRBV19 with TRBJ1-1, with D perhaps TRBD1 (6 bases). CDR3 size: 14 residues. The V gene lost 4 bases and the J gene lost 4 bases, with 13 bases spanning the gap. Germline V gives CDR1 LNHDA, CDR2 SQIVND (reference sequence). CDR3 coding DNA: TGTGCCAGTAGTAAAGCGGGAGGGGGCACTGAAGCTTTCTTT. This codes for CASSKAGGGTEAFF.

The chain combines TRBV25-1 with TRBJ2-1, with D perhaps matching TRBD2 (7 bases). The CDR3 has 13 residues. Trimming removed 1 base from V and 8 bases from J, with 9 bases in between. Germline V gene lookup returns CDR1 MGHDK and CDR2 SYGVNS. CDR3: CASSEWEGDEQFF. The CDR3, as DNA: TGTGCCAGCAGTGAATGGGAGGGGGATGAGCAGTTCTTC.

This clone was picked up one time. The CDR3 region is CASSPLGTANEKLFF. For the CDR3, the DNA is TGTGCCAGCAGTCCGTTAGGGACAGCTAATGAAAAACTGTTTTTT. The chain combines TRBV25-1 with TRBJ1-4, with TRBD1 matching over 7 bases. The germline CDR1 and CDR2 sequences are MGHDK and SYGVNS. The junction had 6 bases not matched to a gene; V was cut back by 5 bases and J by 3 bases. The CDR3 extends over 15 amino acids.

The chain couples TRBV12-5 to TRBJ2-3, with D hard to call. V lost 0 bases and J lost 5, with 3 bases in between. CDR3 length: 12 residues. Germline V gene data show CDR1 as LGHNT and CDR2 as FRNRAP. DNA for the CDR3: TGTGCTAGTGGTTTGGTCGTAGATACGCAGTATTTT. It encodes CASGLVVDTQYF.

The chain recombines TRBV11-2 with TRBJ1-2, with D perhaps TRBD1 (6 bases). Trimming took off 3 bases at V and 0 bases at J, with 11 bases between the two ends. This CDR3 region has 15 residues. Per the germline V gene, CDR1 is SGHAT and CDR2 is FQNNGV. CDR3 DNA sequence: TGTGCCAGCAGCTTCCTCAGGACAGCTAACTATGGCTACACCTTC. Protein product: CASSFLRTANYGYTF.

This chain joins TRBV27 and TRBJ1-1; D is perhaps TRBD1 (5 bases). The CDR3 runs 15 residues. V lost 9 bases and J lost 7, with 24 bases in between. Germline values: CDR1 MNHEY, CDR2 SMNVEV (reference sequence). The CDR3 reads CASWKQAVSGNEAFF. CDR3 DNA: TGTGCCAGTTGGAAACAGGCCGTCTCCGGCAATGAAGCTTTCTTT.

V and J are TRBV5-1 and TRBJ1-3; no definite D call. Germline CDR1 is SGHRS and CDR2 is YFSETQ. Between the trimmed V and J ends, which lost 3 bases and 2 bases, there was a span of 6 bases. This CDR3 is built from 13 residues. CDR3 amino acids: CASSSGTGNTIYF. CDR3 bases: TGCGCCAGCAGCTCGGGGACTGGAAACACCATATATTTT.

In DNA, the CDR3 is TGTGCCAGCAGCCTTTCTCCCCCCAGCGGGGGGGCGGGGTACAATGAGCAGTTCTTC. This codes for CASSLSPPSGGAGYNEQFF. This chain connects TRBV4-2 to TRBJ2-1; 10 bases map to TRBD2. The CDR3 runs 19 residues. V shed 4 bases and J 4 bases; nucleotides not matched to a gene: 16. The germline gives CDR1 LGHNA, CDR2 YNFKEQ.

Comments on this clone: Sequence at one end of the junction differs from germline and may be a read error. The V gene is TRBV7-9, the J gene TRBJ1-1; D may be TRBD1 (6 bases). The CDR3 is made up of 14 amino acids. Germline CDR1 reads SEHNR; CDR2 reads FQNEAQ (reference sequence). CDR3 region: CSSSSGQMNTEAFF. CDR3 coding DNA: TGTTCCAGCAGCTCCGGACAGATGAACACTGAAGCTTTCTTT.

This clone was seen a few times. This rearrangement joins TRBV7-2 to TRBJ1-1; D not certain. Germline V gene data show CDR1 as SGHTA and CDR2 as FQGNSA. Trimming removed 2 bases at V and 2 bases at J, with 6 bases between. The CDR3 covers 13 residues. The CDR3 here is CASSLQENTEAFF. The DNA of the CDR3 is TGTGCCAGCAGCTTACAGGAAAACACTGAAGCTTTCTTT.

This chain uses TRBV6-5 with TRBJ1-1; TRBD1 matches 7 bases. The junction had 7 bases not matched to a gene; V was cut back by 6 bases and J by 0 bases. CDR1 MNHEY and CDR2 SVGAGI come from the germline V gene. CDR3 length equals 15 residues. In DNA form, the CDR3 reads TGTGCCAGCAGCCGATCGACAGGGCTGAACACTGAAGCTTTCTTT. As protein: CASSRSTGLNTEAFF.

This clone was counted between two and nine times. The J gene is TRBJ1-5, the V gene TRBV6-6; D is ambiguous. Germline loops: CDR1 MNHNY, CDR2 SVGAGI (reference sequence). The germline V and J ends were trimmed by 5 bases and 4 bases, with 15 bases remaining between them. The CDR3 sequence is 15 residues long. The CDR3 sequence is CASSPPEALNQPQHF. The CDR3 nucleotides are TGTGCCAGCAGTCCACCTGAGGCGCTTAATCAGCCCCAGCATTTT.

The chain carries TRBV27 and TRBJ2-5, with TRBD2 matching over 8 bases. There are 15 residues in the CDR3. The trim removed 5 bases at V and 4 bases at J, leaving 9 bases unmatched. Germline loops: CDR1 MNHEY, CDR2 SMNVEV (reference sequence). In DNA form, the CDR3 reads TGTGCCAGCAGTCCGCTGCGGGGGGCGATAGAGACCCAGTACTTC. Translating gives CASSPLRGAIETQYF.

This chain joins TRBV29-1 and TRBJ2-7, with 10 bases that match TRBD1. The trim removed 7 bases at V and 2 bases at J, leaving 5 bases unmatched. Germline V CDR1 and CDR2: SQVTM, ANQGSEA. This CDR3 has 13 amino acids. The DNA for the CDR3 is TGCAGCGCGGGACAGGGGACTCCCTACGAGCAGTACTTC. Translated, it gives CSAGQGTPYEQYF.